The 13 T cell receptor beta chains below were found in one sample sequenced in a study of post-analysis software for immune sequencing data. Study-wide points: TRBV5-6, TRBV5-1 and TRBV20-1 belonged to a set of roughly 5 TRBV segments that were more frequent in patients than controls.

These receptors have no known antigen. The library was made from cDNA and included unique molecular identifiers. TCRdb passed the PCR reads through MiXCR, listing each CDR3 protein once. The sample lists roughly 540,000 distinct CDR3 sequences, 30% to 40% occurring once. Sequencing used blood. Receptors were obtained from a girl aged 2-17 years with multiple sclerosis.

V is TRBV29-1 and J is TRBJ1-1; no definite D call. CDR3 length: 15 amino acids. Trimming stripped 0 bases from V and 5 bases from J, with 16 bases between. The V gene's germline CDR1 is SQVTM and CDR2 ANQGSEA. CDR3 region: CSVEDSPFLGTEAFF. The CDR3 region has the DNA TGCAGCGTTGAAGATAGTCCCTTCCTGGGGACTGAAGCTTTCTTT.

The V call is TRBV7-2, the J call TRBJ2-5; a possible D gene is TRBD1 (6 bases). Trimming removed 5 bases at V and 11 bases at J, with 12 bases between. CDR3 length: 11 residues. Per the germline V gene, CDR1 is SGHTA and CDR2 is FQGNSA. DNA of the CDR3: TGTGCCAGCAGCCTAGGGGGTCGGCAGTACTTC. As protein: CASSLGGRQYF.

The CDR3 region is CASSLFPLSSGELFF. The CDR3 nucleotides are TGTGCCAGCAGCTTATTTCCACTATCGTCGGGGGAGCTGTTTTTT. The chain is built from TRBV7-3 and TRBJ2-2; D gene uncertain. Germline V CDR1 and CDR2: SGHTA, FQGTGA. V shed 2 bases and J shed 8 bases, with 15 bases lying between them. CDR3 size: 15 residues.

This clonotype was counted a few times. The chain couples TRBV20-1 to TRBJ2-5; 10 nucleotides agree with TRBD2. The CDR3 length is 15 residues. J gave up 5 bases and V 0 bases, and 6 bases lay outside the gene matches. The germline V gene has CDR1 DFQATT and CDR2 SNEGSKA (reference sequence). The DNA for the CDR3 is TGCAGTGCTAGAGATAGCGGGGGGATATTTGAGACCCAGTACTTC. It specifies CSARDSGGIFETQYF.

The J gene is TRBJ1-1, the V gene TRBV20-1; maybe TRBD1 (5 bases). CDR3 length: 12 amino acids. The V gene's germline CDR1 is DFQATT and CDR2 SNEGSKA (reference sequence). Trimming cost V 6 bases and J 3 bases, with 11 bases left between them. For the CDR3, the DNA is TGCAGTGCATACCCGGGGGACACTGAAGCTTTCTTT. Its protein product is CSAYPGDTEAFF.

This clonotype was counted a few times. The chain links TRBV5-1 to TRBJ2-7, with 8 bases aligning to TRBD1. There are 14 residues in the CDR3. The V and J ends lost 3 bases and 3 bases, in that order; junction bases with no gene match: 5. Germline V gives CDR1 SGHRS, CDR2 YFSETQ. The CDR3 sequence is CASSSPDRGYEQYF. CDR3 DNA sequence: TGCGCCAGCAGCTCACCTGACAGGGGCTACGAGCAGTACTTC.

V usage is TRBV4-1 and J usage is TRBJ2-4; the D is unclear. The CDR3 sequence is 20 residues long. CDR1 and CDR2 (germline): MGHRA, YSYEKL. V was shortened by 1 base and J by 0 bases, with 22 bases between the two germline ends. CDR3 sequence: CASSQGAAMGSFVAKNIQYF. The CDR3, as DNA: TGCGCCAGCAGCCAAGGGGCCGCTATGGGTAGCTTCGTAGCCAAAAACATTCAGTACTTC.

This clonotype has a handful of counts. The V and J genes are TRBV5-1 and TRBJ2-5, with D perhaps TRBD1 or TRBD2 (6 bases each). Germline V gene sequence: CDR1 SGHRS, CDR2 YFSETQ. The V and J ends lost 5 bases and 7 bases respectively, with 24 bases between them. The CDR3 extends over 16 amino acids. CDR3 sequence reads: CASSQLQGNPEGTQYF. CDR3 in DNA: TGCGCCAGCAGTCAGCTACAGGGAAACCCGGAGGGGACCCAGTACTTC.

This clonotype was counted between two and nine times. This chain connects TRBV5-1 to TRBJ1-1; TRBD1 matches at 7 bases. This CDR3 region has 14 residues. Germline V gene data show CDR1 as SGHRS and CDR2 as YFSETQ. With 3 bases clipped from V and 1 base from J, the junction kept 3 bases outside the gene matches. The CDR3 loop is CASSWDSPNTEAFF. The CDR3 DNA reads TGCGCCAGCAGCTGGGACAGCCCGAACACTGAAGCTTTCTTT.

The J gene is TRBJ2-4, the V gene TRBV7-6; D gene ambiguous. The J call may be faulty, since TRBJ2-7 better matches the DNA end. There are 14 residues in the CDR3. Germline V gives CDR1 SGHVS, CDR2 FNYEAQ. The CDR3 here is CASSPGQHAYEQYF. CDR3 nucleotide sequence: TGTGCCAGCAGCCCTGGGCAGCATGCCTACGAGCAGTACTTC.

The chain employs TRBV10-3 and TRBJ2-7; a weak D match, TRBD1 (6 bases). The V gene lost 11 bases and the J gene lost 0 bases, with 14 bases spanning the gap. Germline CDR1 is ENHRY and CDR2 is SYGVKD. This CDR3 comprises 13 residues. The CDR3 region is CASQGTNSYEQYF. In DNA, the CDR3 is TGTGCCTCCCAGGGGACAAACTCCTACGAGCAGTACTTC.

This clonotype was detected a few times. The V gene is TRBV2, the J gene TRBJ2-3; 12 bases line up with TRBD1. The CDR3 loop spans 17 amino acids. With 8 bases clipped from V and 3 bases from J, the junction kept 12 bases outside the gene matches. The V gene's germline CDR1 is SNHLY and CDR2 FYNNEI. The CDR3 region is CASCPGTGGVGTDTQYF. As DNA, the CDR3 is TGTGCCAGCTGCCCCGGGACAGGGGGCGTCGGGACAGATACGCAGTATTTT.

The chain couples TRBV20-1 to TRBJ2-5; D could derive from TRBD1 or TRBD2 (6 bases each). There are 13 residues in the CDR3. V gave up 6 bases and J gave up 4 bases, with 15 bases separating them. Germline V lookup: CDR1 DFQATT, CDR2 SNEGSKA (reference sequence). CDR3: CSANRGGGETQYF. The CDR3 DNA follows: TGCAGTGCCAACAGAGGGGGAGGAGAGACCCAGTACTTC.